Listed here are 2 T cell receptor beta chains from one sample, sequenced in a study of post-analysis software for immune sequencing data. Overall study results and limits: Several TRBV segments, TRBV5-6, TRBV5-1 and TRBV20-1 among them, were found more frequent in patients than controls.

Carried by the TCR beta cDNA libraries were unique molecular identifiers. TCRdb re-called the PCR reads through MiXCR, storing one row per CDR3 protein. Among fewer than 850,000 distinct CDR3 sequences listed, roughly 29% were seen once. These receptors' targets are unknown. Sequencing was performed on blood. These receptors were collected from a girl aged 5 to 17 with multiple sclerosis.

The rearrangement joins TRBV5-1 to TRBJ2-5; D gene ambiguous. CDR3 length: 14 amino acids. The V gene lost 0 bases and the J gene lost 1 base, with 7 bases spanning the gap. Per the germline V gene, CDR1 is SGHRS and CDR2 is YFSETQ. Written as DNA, the CDR3 is TGCGCCAGCAGCTTGGAAGCCAGCCAAGAGACCCAGTACTTC. Translation: CASSLEASQETQYF.

This clonotype was seen only a few times. The chain carries TRBV12-3 or TRBV12-4 and TRBJ1-5; D is perhaps TRBD1 (5 bases). The CDR3 runs 14 residues. V was cut by 5 bases and J by 4 bases, with 12 bases left in between. DNA for the CDR3: TGTGCCAGCAGTGTAACAGGCCCTAATCAGCCCCAGCATTTT. This sequence encodes CASSVTGPNQPQHF.